This section outlines one T cell receptor (beta chain) sequence together with its context. 60 Vbeta and 13 Jbeta primers were used in PCR. Study processing details: In a later analysis, the count reached 80 million or so unique TCR beta chains, with 9 million to 11 million shared. The protocol was immunoSEQ multiplex PCR, while the TCRdb copy is restricted to in-frame clones and leaves out a portion. The V and J calls and clone size come from that table; D and trimming were worked out from the DNA. The sample records 65,000 or so clones, approximately 80% being singletons. This record comes from a study of cytomegalovirus exposure and HLA in healthy donors. Study information: Most genotyped donors, around 86% of some 400, had Caucasian-associated genetic ancestry.

J gave up 9 bases and V 3 bases, and 8 bases lay outside the gene matches. This CDR3 has 14 residues. Germline V gene sequence: CDR1 MNHEY, CDR2 SMNVEV (reference sequence). J is TRBJ1-1 and V is TRBV27, with 9 bases that match TRBD1. This TCR came from a girl aged 5 to 17 in good health and CMV-seropositive. The material sequenced was PBMCs. CDR3: CASSFRGTGRKAFF. The CDR3 nucleotides read TGTGCCAGCAGTTTCCGTGGGACAGGGAGGAAAGCTTTCTTT.